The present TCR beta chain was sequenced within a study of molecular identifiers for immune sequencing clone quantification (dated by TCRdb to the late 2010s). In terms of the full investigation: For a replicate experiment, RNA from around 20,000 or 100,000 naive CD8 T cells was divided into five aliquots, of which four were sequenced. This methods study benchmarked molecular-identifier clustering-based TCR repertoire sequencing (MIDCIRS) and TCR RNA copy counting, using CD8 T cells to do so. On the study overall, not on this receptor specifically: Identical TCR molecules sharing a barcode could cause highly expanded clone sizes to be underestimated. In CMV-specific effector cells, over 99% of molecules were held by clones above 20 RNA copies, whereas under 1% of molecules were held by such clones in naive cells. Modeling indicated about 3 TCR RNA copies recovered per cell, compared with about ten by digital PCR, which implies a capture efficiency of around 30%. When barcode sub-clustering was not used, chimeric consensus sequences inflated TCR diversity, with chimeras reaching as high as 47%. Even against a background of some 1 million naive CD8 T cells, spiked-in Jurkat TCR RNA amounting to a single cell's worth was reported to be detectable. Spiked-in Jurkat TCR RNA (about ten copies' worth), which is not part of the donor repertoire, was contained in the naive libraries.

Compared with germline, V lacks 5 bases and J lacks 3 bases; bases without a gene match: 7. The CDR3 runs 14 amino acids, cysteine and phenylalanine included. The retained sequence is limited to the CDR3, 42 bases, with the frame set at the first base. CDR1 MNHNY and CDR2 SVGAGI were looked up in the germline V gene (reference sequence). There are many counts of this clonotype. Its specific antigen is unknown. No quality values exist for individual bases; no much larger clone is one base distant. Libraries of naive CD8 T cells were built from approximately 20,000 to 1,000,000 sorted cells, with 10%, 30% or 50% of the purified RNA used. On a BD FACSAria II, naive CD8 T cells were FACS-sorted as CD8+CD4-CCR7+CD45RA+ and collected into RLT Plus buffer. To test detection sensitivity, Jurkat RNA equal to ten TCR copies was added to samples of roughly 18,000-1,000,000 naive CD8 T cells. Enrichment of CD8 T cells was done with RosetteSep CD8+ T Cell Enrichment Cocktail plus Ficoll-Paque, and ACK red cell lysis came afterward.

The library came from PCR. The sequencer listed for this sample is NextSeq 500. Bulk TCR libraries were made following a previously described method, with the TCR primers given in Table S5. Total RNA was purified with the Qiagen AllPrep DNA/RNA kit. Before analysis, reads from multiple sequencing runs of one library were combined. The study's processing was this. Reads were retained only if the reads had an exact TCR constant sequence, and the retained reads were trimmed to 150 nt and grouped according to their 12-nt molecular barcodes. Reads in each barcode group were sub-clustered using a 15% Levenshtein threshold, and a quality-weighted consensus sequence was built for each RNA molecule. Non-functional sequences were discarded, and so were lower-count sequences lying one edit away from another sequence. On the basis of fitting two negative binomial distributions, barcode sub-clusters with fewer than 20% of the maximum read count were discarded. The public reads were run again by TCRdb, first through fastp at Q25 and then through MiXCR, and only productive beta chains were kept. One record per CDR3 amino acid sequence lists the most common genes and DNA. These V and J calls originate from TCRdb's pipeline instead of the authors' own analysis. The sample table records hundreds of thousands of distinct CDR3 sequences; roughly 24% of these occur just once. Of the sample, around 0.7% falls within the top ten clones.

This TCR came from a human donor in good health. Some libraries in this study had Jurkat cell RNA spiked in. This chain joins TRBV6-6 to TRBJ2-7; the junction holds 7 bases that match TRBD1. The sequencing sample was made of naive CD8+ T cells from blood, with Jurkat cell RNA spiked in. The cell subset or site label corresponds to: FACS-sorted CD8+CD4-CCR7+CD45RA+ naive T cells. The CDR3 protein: CASSKPGQFYEQYF. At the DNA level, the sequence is TGTGCCAGCAGTAAACCGGGACAGTTCTACGAGCAGTACTTC.